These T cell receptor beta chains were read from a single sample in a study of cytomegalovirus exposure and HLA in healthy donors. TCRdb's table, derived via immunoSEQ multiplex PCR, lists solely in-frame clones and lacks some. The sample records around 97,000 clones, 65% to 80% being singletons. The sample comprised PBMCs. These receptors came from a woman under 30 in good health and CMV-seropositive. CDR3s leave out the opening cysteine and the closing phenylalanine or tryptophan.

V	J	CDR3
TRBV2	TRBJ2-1	AIHGGGQDNEQF
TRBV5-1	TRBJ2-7	ASSWGPLSGGPGEQY
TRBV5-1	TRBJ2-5	ASRGQDQETQY
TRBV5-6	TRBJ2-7	ASSWSSAYEQY
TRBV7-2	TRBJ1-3	ASRDARSGNTIY
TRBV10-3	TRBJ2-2	AISPPEGTGELF
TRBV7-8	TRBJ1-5	ASSPLSITGLNQPQH
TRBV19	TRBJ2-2	ASSAGTRRTGELF
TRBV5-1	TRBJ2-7	ASSPGPGESYEQY
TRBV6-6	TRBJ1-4	ASSKTGVGQKLF
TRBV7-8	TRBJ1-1	ASSPGGAVTEAF
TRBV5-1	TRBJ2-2	ASSLSQSFFTGELF
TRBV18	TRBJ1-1	ASSRQRDTEAF
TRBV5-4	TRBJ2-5	ASSPGRALYQETQY
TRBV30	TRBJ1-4	AWTYLPRTNEKLF
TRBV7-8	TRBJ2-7	ASSLAAALGHEQY
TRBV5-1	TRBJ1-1	ASSLGQGSRTEAF
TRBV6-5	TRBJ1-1	ASSSGTENTEAF
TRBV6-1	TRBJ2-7	ASSDLIQVEQY
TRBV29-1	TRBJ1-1	SVELEALEAF
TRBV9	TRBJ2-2	ASSPGTLNTGELF
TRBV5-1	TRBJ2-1	ASSTGLDNEQF
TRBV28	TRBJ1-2	ASSSDSQIGGYT
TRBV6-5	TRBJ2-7	ASSYTPGGNGYEQY
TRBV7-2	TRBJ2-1	ASSQDRGWRF
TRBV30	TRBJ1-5	AWSVLENQPQH
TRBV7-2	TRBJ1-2	ASSLAPDQRNYGYT
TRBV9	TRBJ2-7	ASSSTYYEQY
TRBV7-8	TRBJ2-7	ASSLSQRGYEQY
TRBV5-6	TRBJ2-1	ASSHLAGGYNEQF
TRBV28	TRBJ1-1	ASSLGQGGTTEAF
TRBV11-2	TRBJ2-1	ASTPISRFYNEQF
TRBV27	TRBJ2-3	ASSRLSTSGIRADTQY
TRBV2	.	ASREQSRVGRAYEQY
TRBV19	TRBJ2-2	ASSPYGLAGERGTGELS
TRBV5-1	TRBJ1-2	ASEGQVGYGYT
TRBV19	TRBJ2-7	ASPGQGFCEQY
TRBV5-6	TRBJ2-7	ASSREGNYEQY
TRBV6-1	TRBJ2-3	ASSGVSGSLGGRTDTQY